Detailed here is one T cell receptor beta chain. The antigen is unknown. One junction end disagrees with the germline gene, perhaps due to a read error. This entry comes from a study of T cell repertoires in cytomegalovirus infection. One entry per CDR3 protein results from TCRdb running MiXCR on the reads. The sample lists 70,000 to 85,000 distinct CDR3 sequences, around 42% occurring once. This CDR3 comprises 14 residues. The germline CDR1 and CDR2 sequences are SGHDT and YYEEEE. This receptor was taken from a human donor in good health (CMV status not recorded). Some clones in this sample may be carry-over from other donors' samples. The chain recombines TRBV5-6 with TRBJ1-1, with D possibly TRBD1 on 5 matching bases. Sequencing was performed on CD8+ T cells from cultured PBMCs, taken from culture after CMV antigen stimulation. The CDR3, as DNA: TGTGCCAGCAGCTTGGATCAGGGAGGAACTGAAGCTTACTTT. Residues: CASSLDQGGTEAYF.